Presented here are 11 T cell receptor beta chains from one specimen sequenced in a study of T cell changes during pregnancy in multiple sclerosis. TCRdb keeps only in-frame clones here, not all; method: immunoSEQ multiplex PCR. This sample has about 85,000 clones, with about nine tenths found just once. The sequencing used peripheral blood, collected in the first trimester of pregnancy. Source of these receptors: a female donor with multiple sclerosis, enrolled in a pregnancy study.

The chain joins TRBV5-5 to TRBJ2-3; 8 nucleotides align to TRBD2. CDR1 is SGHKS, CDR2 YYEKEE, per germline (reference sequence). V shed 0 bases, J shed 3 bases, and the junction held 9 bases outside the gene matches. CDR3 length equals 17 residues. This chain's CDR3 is CASSLAPAGRATDTQYF. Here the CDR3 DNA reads TGTGCCAGCAGCTTGGCCCCCGCCGGGAGGGCGACAGATACGCAGTATTTT.

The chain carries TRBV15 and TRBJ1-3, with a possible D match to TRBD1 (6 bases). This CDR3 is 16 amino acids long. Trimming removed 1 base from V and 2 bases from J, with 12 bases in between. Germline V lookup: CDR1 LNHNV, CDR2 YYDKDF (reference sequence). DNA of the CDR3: TGTGCCACCAGCAGAGGAGGACAGTCAACTGGAAACACCATATATTTT. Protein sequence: CATSRGGQSTGNTIYF.

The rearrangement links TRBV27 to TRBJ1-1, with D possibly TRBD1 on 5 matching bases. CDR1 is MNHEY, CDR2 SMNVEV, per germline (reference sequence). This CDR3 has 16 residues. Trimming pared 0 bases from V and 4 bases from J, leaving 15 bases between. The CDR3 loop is CASSLSGRGISTEAFF. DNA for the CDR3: TGTGCCAGCAGTTTATCGGGTCGGGGGATAAGCACTGAAGCTTTCTTT.

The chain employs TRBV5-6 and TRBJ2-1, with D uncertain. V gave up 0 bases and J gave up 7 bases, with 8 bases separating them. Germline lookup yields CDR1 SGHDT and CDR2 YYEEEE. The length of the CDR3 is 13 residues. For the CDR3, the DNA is TGTGCCAGCAGCTTGGCGGTCCGTAATGAGCAGTTCTTC. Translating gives CASSLAVRNEQFF.

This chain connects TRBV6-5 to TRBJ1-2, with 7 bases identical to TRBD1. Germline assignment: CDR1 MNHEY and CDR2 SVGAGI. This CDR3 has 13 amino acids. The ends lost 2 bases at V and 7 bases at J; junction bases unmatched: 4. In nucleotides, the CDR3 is TGTGCCAGCAGTTACCGAACAGGGGTTGGCTACACCTTC. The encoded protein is CASSYRTGVGYTF.

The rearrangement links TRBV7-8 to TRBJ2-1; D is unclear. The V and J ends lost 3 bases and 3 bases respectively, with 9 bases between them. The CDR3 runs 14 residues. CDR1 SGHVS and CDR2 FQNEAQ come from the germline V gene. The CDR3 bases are TGTGCCAGCAGCTTGCCTAGTAACTACAATGAGCAGTTCTTC. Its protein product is CASSLPSNYNEQFF.

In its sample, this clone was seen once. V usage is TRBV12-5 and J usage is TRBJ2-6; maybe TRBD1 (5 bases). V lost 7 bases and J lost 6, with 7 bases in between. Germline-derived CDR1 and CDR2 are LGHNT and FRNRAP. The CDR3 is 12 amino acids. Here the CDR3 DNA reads TGTGCTAGTGCAGGGTTGGCCAACGTCCTGACTTTC. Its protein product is CASAGLANVLTF.

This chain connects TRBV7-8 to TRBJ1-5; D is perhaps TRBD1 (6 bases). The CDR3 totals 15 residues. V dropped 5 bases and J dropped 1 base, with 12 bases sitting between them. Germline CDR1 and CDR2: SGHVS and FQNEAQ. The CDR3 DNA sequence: TGTGCCAGCAGCCCGGAGCAGGGGAGCAATCAGCCCCAGCATTTT. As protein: CASSPEQGSNQPQHF. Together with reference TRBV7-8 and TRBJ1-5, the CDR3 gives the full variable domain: GAGVSQSPRYKVAKRGQDVALRCDPISGHVSLFWYQQALGQGPEFLTYFQNEAQLDKSGLPSDRFFAERPEGSVSTLKIQRTQQEDSAVYLCASSPEQGSNQPQHFGDGTRLSIL.

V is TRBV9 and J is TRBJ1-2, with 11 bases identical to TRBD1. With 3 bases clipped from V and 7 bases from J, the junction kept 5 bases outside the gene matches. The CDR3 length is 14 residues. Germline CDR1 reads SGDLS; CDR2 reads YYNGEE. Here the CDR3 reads CASSGGQGAGGYTF. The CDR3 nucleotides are TGTGCCAGCAGCGGAGGACAGGGGGCCGGTGGCTACACCTTC. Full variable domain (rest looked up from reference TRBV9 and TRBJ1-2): DSGVTQTPKHLITATGQRVTLRCSPRSGDLSVYWYQQSLDQGLQFLIQYYNGEERAKGNILERFSAQQFPDLHSELNLSSLELGDSALYFCASSGGQGAGGYTFGSGTRLTVV.

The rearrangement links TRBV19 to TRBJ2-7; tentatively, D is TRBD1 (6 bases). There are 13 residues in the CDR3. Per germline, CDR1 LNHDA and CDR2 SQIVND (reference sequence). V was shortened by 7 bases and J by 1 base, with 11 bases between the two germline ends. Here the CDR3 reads CASIRTASYEQYF. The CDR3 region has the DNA TGTGCCAGTATTAGGACAGCTTCCTACGAGCAGTACTTC.

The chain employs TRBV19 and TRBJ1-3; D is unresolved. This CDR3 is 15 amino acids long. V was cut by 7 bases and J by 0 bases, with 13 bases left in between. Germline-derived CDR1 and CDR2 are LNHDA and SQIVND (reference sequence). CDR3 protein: CASTTDRNSGNTIYF. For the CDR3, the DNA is TGTGCCAGTACCACAGACCGAAACTCTGGAAACACCATATATTTT. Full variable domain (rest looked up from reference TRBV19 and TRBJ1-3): DGGITQSPKYLFRKEGQNVTLSCEQNLNHDAMYWYRQDPGQGLRLIYYSQIVNDFQKGDIAEGYSVSREKKESFPLTVTSAQKNPTAFYLCASTTDRNSGNTIYFGEGSWLTVV.